The entry that follows covers one T cell receptor beta chain sequence. The data belong to a study of T cell changes during pregnancy in multiple sclerosis. The CDR3 is 16 amino acids. V dropped 0 bases and J dropped 1; count of bases not matched to a gene: 6. Germline V gene data show CDR1 as SGHRS and CDR2 as YFSETQ. The method was immunoSEQ multiplex PCR; TCRdb's version includes in-frame clones alone and lacks a portion of them. Here the sample spans tens of thousands of clones, just over 90% being singletons. The source is a female donor with multiple sclerosis, enrolled in a pregnancy study. The rearrangement joins TRBV5-1 to TRBJ2-5, with 7 bases fitting TRBD1. Sample: CD4+ T cells from peripheral blood mononuclear cells, taken in the second trimester of pregnancy. The DNA for the CDR3 is TGCGCCAGCAGCTTGGCCGAGGGACAGATCCAAGAGACCCAGTACTTC. Residues: CASSLAEGQIQETQYF.